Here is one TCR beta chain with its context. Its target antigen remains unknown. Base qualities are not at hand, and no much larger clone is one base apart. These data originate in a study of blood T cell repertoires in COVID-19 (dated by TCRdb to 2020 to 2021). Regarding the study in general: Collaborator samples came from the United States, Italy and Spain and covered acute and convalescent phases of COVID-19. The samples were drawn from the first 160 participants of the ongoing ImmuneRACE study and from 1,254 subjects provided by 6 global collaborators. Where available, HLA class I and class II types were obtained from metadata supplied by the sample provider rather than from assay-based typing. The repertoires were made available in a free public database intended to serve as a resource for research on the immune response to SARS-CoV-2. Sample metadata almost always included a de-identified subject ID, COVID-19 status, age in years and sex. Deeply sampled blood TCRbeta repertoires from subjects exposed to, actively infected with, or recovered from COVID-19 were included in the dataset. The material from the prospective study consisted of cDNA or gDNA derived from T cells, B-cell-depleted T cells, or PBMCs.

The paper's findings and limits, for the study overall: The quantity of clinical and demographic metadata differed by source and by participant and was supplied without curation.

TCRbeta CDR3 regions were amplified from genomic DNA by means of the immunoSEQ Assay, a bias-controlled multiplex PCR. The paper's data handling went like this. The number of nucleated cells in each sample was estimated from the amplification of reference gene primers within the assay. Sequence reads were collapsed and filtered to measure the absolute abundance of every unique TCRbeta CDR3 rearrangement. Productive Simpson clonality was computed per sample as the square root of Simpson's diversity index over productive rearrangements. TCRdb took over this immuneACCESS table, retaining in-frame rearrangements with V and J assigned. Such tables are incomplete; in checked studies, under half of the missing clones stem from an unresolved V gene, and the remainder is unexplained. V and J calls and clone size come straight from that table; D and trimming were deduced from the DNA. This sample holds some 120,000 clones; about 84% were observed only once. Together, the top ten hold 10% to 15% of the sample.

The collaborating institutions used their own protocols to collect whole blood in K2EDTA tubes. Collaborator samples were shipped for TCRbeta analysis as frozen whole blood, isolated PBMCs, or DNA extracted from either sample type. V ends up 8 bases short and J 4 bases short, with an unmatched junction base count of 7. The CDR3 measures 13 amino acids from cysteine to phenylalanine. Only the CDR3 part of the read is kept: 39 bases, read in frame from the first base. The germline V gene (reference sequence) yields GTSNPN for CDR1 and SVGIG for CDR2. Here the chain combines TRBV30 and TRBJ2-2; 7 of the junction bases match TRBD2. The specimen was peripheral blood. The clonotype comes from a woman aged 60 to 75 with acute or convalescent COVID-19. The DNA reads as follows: TGTGCCCTTAAGGGGAGGGGCACCGGGGAGCTGTTTTTT. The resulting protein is CALKGRGTGELFF.